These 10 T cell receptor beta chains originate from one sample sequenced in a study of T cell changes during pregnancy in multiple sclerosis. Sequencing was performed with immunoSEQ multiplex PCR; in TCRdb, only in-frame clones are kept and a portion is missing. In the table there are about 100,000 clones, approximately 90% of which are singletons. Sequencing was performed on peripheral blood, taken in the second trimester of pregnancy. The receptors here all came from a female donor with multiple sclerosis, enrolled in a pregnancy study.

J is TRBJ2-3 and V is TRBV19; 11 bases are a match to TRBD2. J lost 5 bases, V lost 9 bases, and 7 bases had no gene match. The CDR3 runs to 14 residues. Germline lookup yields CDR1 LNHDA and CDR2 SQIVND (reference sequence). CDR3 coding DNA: TGTGCCAGCACTAGCGGGAGTAGGGGAGATACGCAGTATTTT. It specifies CASTSGSRGDTQYF.

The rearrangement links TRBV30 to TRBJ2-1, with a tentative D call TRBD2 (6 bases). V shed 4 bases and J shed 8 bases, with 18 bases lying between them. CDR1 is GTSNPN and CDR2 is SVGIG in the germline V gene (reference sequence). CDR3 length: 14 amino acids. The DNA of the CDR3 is TGTGCCTGGAAGAACGGTAGGTGGGGGGATGAGCAGTTCTTC. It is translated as CAWKNGRWGDEQFF.

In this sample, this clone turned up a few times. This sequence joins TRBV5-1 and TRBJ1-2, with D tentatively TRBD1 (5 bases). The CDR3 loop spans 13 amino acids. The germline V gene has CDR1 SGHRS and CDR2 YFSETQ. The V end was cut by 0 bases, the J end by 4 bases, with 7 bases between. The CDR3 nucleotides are TGCGCCAGCAGCTTGGTAACAGGCTATGGCTACACCTTC. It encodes CASSLVTGYGYTF.

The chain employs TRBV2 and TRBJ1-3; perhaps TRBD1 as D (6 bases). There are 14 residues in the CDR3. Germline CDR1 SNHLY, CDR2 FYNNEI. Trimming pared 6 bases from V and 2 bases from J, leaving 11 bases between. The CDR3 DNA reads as TGTGCCAGCAGGGAACAGGGTCCTGGAAACACCATATATTTT. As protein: CASREQGPGNTIYF.

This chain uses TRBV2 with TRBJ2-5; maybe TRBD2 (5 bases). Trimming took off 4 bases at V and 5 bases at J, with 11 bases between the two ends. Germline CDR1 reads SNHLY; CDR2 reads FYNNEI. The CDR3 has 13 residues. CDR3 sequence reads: CASSASGRETQYF. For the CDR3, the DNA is TGTGCCAGCAGTGCCAGCGGTAGGGAGACCCAGTACTTC.

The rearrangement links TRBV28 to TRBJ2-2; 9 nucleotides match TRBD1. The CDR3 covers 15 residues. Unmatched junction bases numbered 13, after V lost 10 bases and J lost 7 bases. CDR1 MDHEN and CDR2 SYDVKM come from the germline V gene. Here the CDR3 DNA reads TGTGCCACCATCCCAGGGACAGGGATCGGCGGGGAGCTGTTTTTT. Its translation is CATIPGTGIGGELFF.

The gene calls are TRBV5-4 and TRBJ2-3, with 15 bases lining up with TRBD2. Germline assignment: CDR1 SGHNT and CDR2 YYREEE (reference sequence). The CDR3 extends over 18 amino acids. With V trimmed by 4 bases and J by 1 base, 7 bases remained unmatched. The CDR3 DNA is TGTGCCAGCAGCCGAGGGACTAGCGGGGGGCTCCGCACAGATACGCAGTATTTT. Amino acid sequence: CASSRGTSGGLRTDTQYF.

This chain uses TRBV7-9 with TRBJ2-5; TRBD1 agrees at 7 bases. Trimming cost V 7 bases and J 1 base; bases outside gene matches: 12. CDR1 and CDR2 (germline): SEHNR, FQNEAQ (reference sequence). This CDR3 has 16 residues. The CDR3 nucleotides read TGTGCCAGCACCGACACCGGGACAGTCGGCCAAGAGACCCAGTACTTC. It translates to CASTDTGTVGQETQYF.

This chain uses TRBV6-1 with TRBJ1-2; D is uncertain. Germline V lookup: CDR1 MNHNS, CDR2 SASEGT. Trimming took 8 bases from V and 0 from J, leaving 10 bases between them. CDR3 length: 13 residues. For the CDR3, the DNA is TGTGCCAGCGGGAGGACCACTAACTATGGCTACACCTTC. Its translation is CASGRTTNYGYTF.

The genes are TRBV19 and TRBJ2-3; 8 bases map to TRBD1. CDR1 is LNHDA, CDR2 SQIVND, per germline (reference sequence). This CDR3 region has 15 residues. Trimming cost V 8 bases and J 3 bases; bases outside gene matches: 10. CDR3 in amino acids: CASQTGVGGTDTQYF. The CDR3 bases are TGTGCCAGTCAGACAGGGGTTGGCGGGACAGATACGCAGTATTTT.